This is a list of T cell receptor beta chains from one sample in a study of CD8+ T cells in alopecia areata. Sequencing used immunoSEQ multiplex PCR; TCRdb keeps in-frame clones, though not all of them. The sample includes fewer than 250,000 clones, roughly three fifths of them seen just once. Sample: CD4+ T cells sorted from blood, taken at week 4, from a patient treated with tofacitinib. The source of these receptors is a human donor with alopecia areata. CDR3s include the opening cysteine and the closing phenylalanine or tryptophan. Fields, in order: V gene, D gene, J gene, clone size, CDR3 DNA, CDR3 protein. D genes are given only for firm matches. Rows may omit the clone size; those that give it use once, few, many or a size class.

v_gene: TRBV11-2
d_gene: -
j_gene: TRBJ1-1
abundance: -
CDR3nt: TGTGCCAGCAGCTCGCAGGGCCAAGAAGCTTTCTTT
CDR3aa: CASSSQGQEAFF

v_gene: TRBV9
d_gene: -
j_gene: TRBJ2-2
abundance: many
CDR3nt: TGTGCCAGCAGCGTAGGGAGCTCTGGGGAGCTGTTTTTT
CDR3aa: CASSVGSSGELFF

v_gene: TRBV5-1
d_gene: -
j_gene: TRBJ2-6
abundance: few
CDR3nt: TGCGCCAGCAGCTTGATCGGCAGAGCCTCTGGGGCCAACGTCCTGACTTTC
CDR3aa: CASSLIGRASGANVLTF

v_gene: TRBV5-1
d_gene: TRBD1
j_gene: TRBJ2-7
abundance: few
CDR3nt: TGCGCCAGCAGCTCGACAGGGCCCGAGCAGTACTTC
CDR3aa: CASSSTGPEQYF

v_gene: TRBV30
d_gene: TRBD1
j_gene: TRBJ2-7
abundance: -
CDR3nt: TGTGCCTGGGGACAGGGGGCCTACGAGCAGTACTTC
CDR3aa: CAWGQGAYEQYF

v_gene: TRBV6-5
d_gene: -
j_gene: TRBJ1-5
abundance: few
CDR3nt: TGTGCCAGCAGTAATGCGAATCAGCCCCAGCATTTT
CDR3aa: CASSNANQPQHF

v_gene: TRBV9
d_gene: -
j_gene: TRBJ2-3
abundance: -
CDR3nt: TGTGCCAGCAGCCCGCGCCAAGTGTCCACAGATACGCAGTATTTT
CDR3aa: CASSPRQVSTDTQYF

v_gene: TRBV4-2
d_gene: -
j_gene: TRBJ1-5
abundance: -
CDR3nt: TGTGCCAGCAGCCACGAGGACAGTCGCAATCAGCCCCAGCATTTT
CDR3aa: CASSHEDSRNQPQHF

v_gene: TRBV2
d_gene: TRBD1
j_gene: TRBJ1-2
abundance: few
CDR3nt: TGTGCCAGCAGTTGGAGCCGGACAGGGGGCTATGGCTACACCTTC
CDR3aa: CASSWSRTGGYGYTF

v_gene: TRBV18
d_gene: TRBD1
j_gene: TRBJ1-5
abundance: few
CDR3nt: TGTGCCAGCTCCCAGGGGGCGGACCAGCCCCAGCATTTT
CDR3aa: CASSQGADQPQHF

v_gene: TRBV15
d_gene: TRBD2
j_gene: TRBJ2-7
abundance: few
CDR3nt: TGTGCCACCAGCAGGATACTAGCGAGGGAGCAGTACTTC
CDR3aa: CATSRILAREQYF

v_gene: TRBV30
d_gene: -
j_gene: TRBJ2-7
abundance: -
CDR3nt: TGTGCCTGGATCGGGCAACCCTACGAGCAGTACTTC
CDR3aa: CAWIGQPYEQYF

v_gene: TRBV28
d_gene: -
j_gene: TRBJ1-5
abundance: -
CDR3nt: TGTGCCAGCACCACAGGGATCTCGAATCAGCCCCAGCATTTT
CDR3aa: CASTTGISNQPQHF

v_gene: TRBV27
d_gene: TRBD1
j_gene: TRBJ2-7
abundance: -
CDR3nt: TGTGCCAGCAGTCCTGGCCGGACAGGAACTTGGTCCTACGAGCAGTACTTC
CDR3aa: CASSPGRTGTWSYEQYF